One and the same sample provided the 5 T cell receptor beta chains below, sequenced in a study of CD8+ T cells in alopecia areata. Treatment of the sample: oral pan-JAK inhibitor, 5-10 mg twice daily. Extracted RNA was reverse transcribed, and the resulting cDNA served as sequencing template. Assay used: immunoSEQ multiplex PCR; TCRdb lists only in-frame clones, some missing. Of 85,000 to 95,000 clones listed, about 70% are singletons. The material sequenced was CD8+ T cells sorted from blood, taken between weeks 44 and 45, from a patient treated with tofacitinib. These receptors were obtained from a human donor with alopecia areata.

The chain carries TRBV10-3 and TRBJ1-2; D perhaps matches TRBD1 (5 bases). This CDR3 is 14 amino acids long. CDR1 is ENHRY, CDR2 SYGVKD, per germline. Trimming left V 0 bases short and J 3 bases short, with 8 bases between. In nucleotides, the CDR3 is TGTGCCATCAGTGAGTCCCCCAGGGACTATGGCTACACCTTC. This codes for CAISESPRDYGYTF.

This sequence joins TRBV2 and TRBJ1-4, with D unresolved. There are 11 residues in the CDR3. Germline CDR1 SNHLY, CDR2 FYNNEI. The V end lost 9 bases, the J end lost 8 bases, and 10 bases lay between the germline ends. CDR3 in DNA: TGTGCCAGAGGCCTCGGAGAAAAACTGTTTTTT. Protein product: CARGLGEKLFF.

V and J are TRBV7-6 and TRBJ1-5; a possible D gene is TRBD1 (5 bases). The CDR3 has 16 residues. The V and J ends lost 1 base and 0 bases respectively, with 10 bases between them. CDR1 and CDR2 (germline): SGHVS, FNYEAQ. This chain's CDR3 is CASSLGGPLSNQPQHF. The DNA of the CDR3 is TGTGCCAGCAGCTTAGGGGGACCCCTTAGCAATCAGCCCCAGCATTTT.

V usage is TRBV4-2 and J usage is TRBJ1-5; D gene unclear. The CDR3 runs to 15 residues. V gave up 0 bases and J gave up 7 bases, with 13 bases separating them. The germline CDR1 and CDR2 sequences are LGHNA and YNFKEQ. For the CDR3, the DNA is TGTGCCAGCAGCCAAGATCGTATCACTCAACAGCCCCAGCATTTT. It yields the protein CASSQDRITQQPQHF.

The V gene is TRBV19, the J gene TRBJ2-1; 7 nucleotides line up with TRBD1. The CDR3 consists of 12 residues. V gave up 5 bases and J gave up 12 bases; unmatched junction bases: 7. In germline, CDR1 is LNHDA, CDR2 SQIVND (reference sequence). For the CDR3, the DNA is TGTGCCAGTAGTTCCCGGGGACAGCCGCAGTTCTTC. Protein product: CASSSRGQPQFF.